This TCR beta chain was found in a study of a mutant IDH1 vaccine in newly diagnosed glioma. Study-level background: Previous care, which was radiotherapy, temozolomide, or both, most often involved both.

Study findings and constraints: Patients showed vaccine-induced immune responses at a rate of about 93%. Pseudoprogression apparently tracked independently of changes in top peripheral T cell clonotypes.

Per germline, CDR1 MGHRA and CDR2 YSYEKL. V was pared by 1 base and J by 3 bases, with 5 bases of the junction left unmatched. This CDR3 is built from 15 residues. The method was immunoSEQ multiplex PCR; TCRdb's version includes in-frame clones alone and lacks a portion of them. The table has tens of thousands of clones, roughly 92% seen once. About this clone itself: Its specificity is not known.

Time point described: week 35, safety follow-up. It was 300 ug of mutant IDH1 20-mer peptide that made up each vaccine dose, given with topical imiquimod. The donor cohort comprised cases of new WHO grade 3 or 4 IDH1-mutant, ATRX-lost astrocytoma. V and J are TRBV4-1 and TRBJ2-7; TRBD1 matches 8 bases. The sequence was collected from a man aged 50-60 years with glioma. This specimen consisted of PBMCs, obtained from a glioma patient whose treatment included an IDH1 peptide vaccine. The CDR3 nucleotides read TGCGCCAGCAGCCAAGTGGGGACAGGACTCTACGAGCAGTACTTC. Amino acid sequence: CASSQVGTGLYEQYF.